The rows below give T cell receptor beta chains drawn from one sample of a study of follicular helper T cells after annual influenza vaccination. The method was immunoSEQ multiplex PCR; TCRdb's version includes in-frame clones alone and lacks a portion of them. The sample records more than 10,000 clones, around 85% being singletons. Sample: CXCR5- memory CD4+ T cells sorted from blood, taken 6 weeks after influenza vaccination. These receptors were taken from an adult who received the influenza vaccine. The CDR3 runs from the conserved cysteine through the conserved F or W. The D gene is left open where the match is weak. A row's size may be missing; if present it is once, few, many or a size class.

. TRBJ2-5 TRBV4-2 . CASSQDLLGVQETQYF TGTGCCAGCAGCCAAGATCTACTCGGGGTACAAGAGACCCAGTACTTC
. TRBJ1-1 TRBV19 . CASSTFMGALVPEAFF TGTGCCAGTAGTACCTTTATGGGGGCCCTAGTTCCTGAAGCTTTCTTT
few TRBJ2-7 TRBV5-4 TRBD1 CASSFQGAYEQYF TGTGCCAGCAGCTTCCAGGGGGCCTACGAGCAGTACTTC
. TRBJ2-5 TRBV27 . CASSFSGDSRETQYF TGTGCCAGCAGTTTTTCGGGGGACAGCAGGGAGACCCAGTACTTC
. TRBJ1-2 TRBV27 . CASSLSQGGYGYTF TGTGCCAGCAGTTTATCCCAGGGCGGCTATGGCTACACCTTC
once TRBJ1-2 TRBV6-6 . CASSPGWARLYGYTF TGTGCCAGCAGTCCGGGATGGGCGCGCTTATATGGCTACACCTTC
. TRBJ1-5 TRBV9 . CASSARGVNQPQHF TGTGCCAGCAGCGCCCGGGGGGTAAATCAGCCCCAGCATTTT
. TRBJ1-2 TRBV5-5 . CASSSSEGYGYTF TGTGCCAGCAGCTCCTCAGAGGGATATGGCTACACCTTC
. TRBJ2-2 TRBV4-3 . CASSTTNTGELFF TGCGCCAGCAGCACGACGAACACCGGGGAGCTGTTTTTT
. TRBJ1-2 TRBV5-1 . CASSLDGSFLYGYTF TGCGCCAGCAGCTTGGACGGGTCGTTCCTTTATGGCTACACCTTC
. TRBJ2-3 TRBV2 TRBD2 CASILAGGPGDTQYF TGTGCCAGCATTTTAGCGGGGGGGCCTGGAGATACGCAGTATTTT
. TRBJ2-3 TRBV19 . CASSQVGNTDTQYF TGTGCCAGTAGTCAGGTGGGGAACACAGATACGCAGTATTTT
. TRBJ1-1 TRBV9 . CASSVKGFGTEAFF TGTGCCAGCAGCGTAAAGGGGTTTGGCACTGAAGCTTTCTTT
once TRBJ1-1 TRBV9 . CASSRGRGILGWNTEAFF TGTGCCAGCAGCAGGGGGAGAGGGATCCTTGGGTGGAACACTGAAGCTTTCTTT
once TRBJ1-3 TRBV5-1 . CASSPPSSGNTIYF TGCGCCAGCAGCCCACCCTCCTCTGGAAACACCATATATTTT
once TRBJ1-3 TRBV7-8 . CASSLARVGNTIYF TGTGCCAGCAGCTTAGCCAGGGTCGGAAACACCATATATTTT
few TRBJ1-6 TRBV7-6 . CASSWSGEASPLHF TGTGCCAGCAGCTGGTCAGGGGAGGCATCACCCCTCCACTTT
. TRBJ1-1 TRBV19 . CASTNRANPRHEAFF TGTGCCAGTACCAACCGGGCAAATCCGAGACATGAAGCTTTCTTT
few TRBJ2-7 TRBV4-1 TRBD2 CASSHLAAAKNYEQYF TGCGCCAGCAGCCATCTAGCGGCCGCGAAAAACTACGAGCAGTACTTC
. TRBJ2-1 TRBV5-1 TRBD2 CASSLTGTSGGLLSSYNEQFF TGCGCCAGCAGCTTGACCGGGACTAGCGGGGGGTTACTCAGCTCCTACAATGAGCAGTTCTTC
few TRBJ2-7 TRBV19 TRBD2 CASMAGGTYEQYF TGTGCCAGTATGGCGGGGGGAACCTACGAGCAGTACTTC
few TRBJ1-2 TRBV2 . CASSEAGFVNGYTF TGTGCCAGCAGTGAGGCAGGGTTTGTGAATGGCTACACCTTC